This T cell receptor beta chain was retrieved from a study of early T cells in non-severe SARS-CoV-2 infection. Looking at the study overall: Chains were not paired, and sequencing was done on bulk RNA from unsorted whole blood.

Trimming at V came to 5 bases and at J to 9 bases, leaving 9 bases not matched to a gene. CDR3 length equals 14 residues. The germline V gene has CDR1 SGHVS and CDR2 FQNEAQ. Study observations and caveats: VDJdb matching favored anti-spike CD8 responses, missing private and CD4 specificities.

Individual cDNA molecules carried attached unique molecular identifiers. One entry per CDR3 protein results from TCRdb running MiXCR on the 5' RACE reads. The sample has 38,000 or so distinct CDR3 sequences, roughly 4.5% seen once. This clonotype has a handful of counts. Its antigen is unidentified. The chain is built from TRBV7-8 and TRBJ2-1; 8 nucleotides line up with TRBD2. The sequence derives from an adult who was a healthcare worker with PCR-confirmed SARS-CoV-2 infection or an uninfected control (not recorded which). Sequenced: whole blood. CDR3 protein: CASSRGLDTLEQFF. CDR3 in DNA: TGTGCCAGCAGCCGGGGACTAGACACTCTTGAGCAGTTCTTC.